The next 30 T cell receptor beta chains were all read from a single sample in a study of blood T cell repertoires in COVID-19. Sequenced by immunoSEQ multiplex PCR; TCRdb stores in-frame clones only, minus some. This sample has approximately 300,000 clones, with more than 70% found just once. Material for sequencing was peripheral blood. These TCRs come from a woman aged 50 to 60 with acute or convalescent COVID-19.

As DNA, the CDR3 is TGTGCCAGCAGCGTGGACCCGGGACAGATCTCTGGGGCCAACGTCCTGACTTTC. Amino acid sequence: CASSVDPGQISGANVLTF. The V and J genes are TRBV9 and TRBJ2-6; 7 bases line up with TRBD1. The germline V gene has CDR1 SGDLS and CDR2 YYNGEE. V lost 2 bases and J lost 0; bases outside the gene matches: 8. The CDR3 has 18 residues.

The V gene is TRBV18, the J gene TRBJ1-1, with D perhaps TRBD1 (5 bases). Germline V gene lookup returns CDR1 KGHSH and CDR2 LQKENI. V was pared by 4 bases and J by 4 bases, with 7 bases between. The CDR3 runs 12 residues. The CDR3: CASSRGVTEAFF. Here the CDR3 DNA reads TGTGCCAGCTCACGGGGGGTCACTGAAGCTTTCTTT.

The DNA of the CDR3 is TGTGCCAGCAGTTTACTCCCCTGCTACGAGCAGTACGTC. Residues: CASSLLPCYEQYV. V is TRBV27 and J is TRBJ2-7; D uncertain. Germline CDR1 reads MNHEY; CDR2 reads SMNVEV (reference sequence). The CDR3 is 13 residues long. V lost 2 bases and J lost 3, with 8 bases in between.

The rearrangement uses TRBV2 and TRBJ2-3; D is unresolved. The CDR3 is 12 amino acids. V was clipped by 5 bases and J by 5 bases, with 8 bases between them. The germline V gene encodes CDR1 SNHLY and CDR2 FYNNEI. The CDR3 here is CASSINGDTQYF. The CDR3 DNA reads TGTGCCAGCAGTATTAACGGAGATACGCAGTATTTT. Filled out from reference TRBV2 and TRBJ2-3, the complete variable domain reads EPEVTQTPSHQVTQMGQEVILRCVPISNHLYFYWYRQILGQKVEFLVSFYNNEISEKSEIFDDQFSVERPDGSNFTLKIRSTKLEDSAMYFCASSINGDTQYFGPGTRLTVL.

The chain joins TRBV7-2 to TRBJ1-2, with 8 bases aligning to TRBD1. CDR3 size: 15 residues. Germline V gene sequence: CDR1 SGHTA, CDR2 FQGNSA. J gave up 3 bases and V 1 base, and 4 bases lay outside the gene matches. CDR3 nucleotide sequence: TGTGCCAGCAGCTTAGGACAGGGGTTCGACTATGGCTACACCTTC. Translation gives CASSLGQGFDYGYTF. Supplemented by reference TRBV7-2 and TRBJ1-2, the full variable domain reads GAGVSQSPSNKVTEKGKDVELRCDPISGHTALYWYRQSLGQGLEFLIYFQGNSAPDKSGLPSDRFSAERTGGSVSTLTIQRTQQEDSAVYLCASSLGQGFDYGYTFGSGTRLTVV.

The CDR3 here is CASSLKGSGANVLTF. The CDR3 DNA sequence: TGTGCCAGCAGTTTAAAGGGGTCTGGGGCCAACGTCCTGACTTTC. The gene calls are TRBV27 and TRBJ2-6, with D maybe TRBD1 (5 bases). V was trimmed by 2 bases and J by 1 base, leaving 6 bases between them. CDR3 length: 15 amino acids. Germline CDR1 and CDR2: MNHEY and SMNVEV (reference sequence).

V and J are TRBV11-2 and TRBJ2-1; D possibly corresponds to TRBD2 (5 bases). With 0 bases removed from V and 10 bases from J, the gap between germline ends came to 16 bases. Germline V gives CDR1 SGHAT, CDR2 FQNNGV. This CDR3 is built from 15 residues. CDR3 sequence reads: CASSLDWRPPREQFF. CDR3 nucleotide sequence: TGTGCCAGCAGCTTAGATTGGAGGCCCCCCAGGGAGCAGTTCTTC.

V usage is TRBV6-4 and J usage is TRBJ2-6, with TRBD1 matching 7 bases. CDR1 is MRHNA, CDR2 SNTAGT, per germline. V dropped 6 bases and J dropped 2; count of bases not matched to a gene: 4. This CDR3 spans 15 amino acids. CDR3 loop: CASSPGGTGANVLTF. The DNA for the CDR3 is TGTGCCAGCAGCCCAGGGGGAACTGGGGCCAACGTCCTGACTTTC.

V usage is TRBV5-6 and J usage is TRBJ2-5; 9 bases match TRBD2. J lost 5 bases, V lost 1 base, and 6 bases had no gene match. CDR1 and CDR2 from the germline V gene are SGHDT and YYEEEE. This CDR3 spans 15 amino acids. CDR3: CASSLRGRAWETQYF. CDR3 in DNA: TGTGCCAGCAGCTTGCGCGGGAGGGCCTGGGAGACCCAGTACTTC. Full variable domain (remainder filled in from reference TRBV5-6 and TRBJ2-5): DAGVTQSPTHLIKTRGQQVTLRCSPKSGHDTVSWYQQALGQGPQFIFQYYEEEERQRGNFPDRFSGHQFPNYSSELNVNALLLGDSALYLCASSLRGRAWETQYFGPGTRLLVL.

This clone was counted many times. The CDR3 nucleotides read TGTGCCAGCAGCTTAGGCCCGGTGGGCAGAAGGAGGACTGAAGCTTTCTTT. Its protein is CASSLGPVGRRRTEAFF. This chain links TRBV7-9 with TRBJ1-1; D remains unclear. CDR1 is SEHNR and CDR2 is FQNEAQ in the germline V gene (reference sequence). The V and J ends lost 1 base and 5 bases respectively, with 20 bases between them. The CDR3 runs 17 residues.

The rearrangement uses TRBV3-1 (or the pseudogene TRBV3-2) and TRBJ2-1; 7 positions agree with TRBD2. The CDR3 totals 12 residues. J lost 4 bases, V lost 10 bases, and 4 bases had no gene match. Germline V gives CDR1 LGHDT, CDR2 YNNKEL (reference sequence). CDR3 protein: CATGLTYNEQFF. CDR3 nucleotide sequence: TGTGCCACGGGACTAACATACAATGAGCAGTTCTTC.

The sample holds a few counts of this clone. The gene calls are TRBV7-2 and TRBJ1-1; D gene unclear. V was trimmed by 3 bases and J by 4 bases, leaving 6 bases between them. Germline V gives CDR1 SGHTA, CDR2 FQGNSA. This CDR3 contains 12 residues. Here the CDR3 DNA reads TGTGCCAGCAGCTTGATCGGCACTGAAGCTTTCTTT. Translating gives CASSLIGTEAFF.

This chain connects TRBV23-1 to TRBJ2-7; 7 bases match TRBD1. TRBV23-1 has ORF status, its function being uncertain. J lost 3 bases, V lost 4 bases, and 6 bases had no gene match. This CDR3 is built from 14 residues. CDR3 sequence: CASSRPGQIYEQYV. The CDR3 region has the DNA TGCGCCAGCAGTCGTCCGGGACAGATCTACGAGCAGTACGTC.

The chain has TRBV6-4 and TRBJ1-2, with 7 bases identical to TRBD1. CDR3 size: 14 residues. Trimming took 0 bases from V and 8 from J; bases not matched to a gene: 6. The germline gives CDR1 MRHNA, CDR2 SNTAGT. CDR3 region: CASSDSNRGGGYTF. CDR3 coding DNA: TGTGCCAGCAGTGACTCCAACAGGGGAGGAGGCTACACCTTC.

The gene calls are TRBV6-2 or TRBV6-3 and TRBJ2-5, with TRBD2 as a possible D gene (5 bases). Germline CDR1 and CDR2: MNHEY and SVGEGT. The CDR3 length is 14 residues. Trimming left V 2 bases short and J 5 bases short, with 12 bases between. This chain's CDR3 is CASSYPPRGETQYF. The DNA of the CDR3 is TGTGCCAGCAGTTACCCACCTCGCGGGGAGACCCAGTACTTC.

This sequence joins TRBV7-2 and TRBJ2-3, with 8 bases aligning to TRBD2. Germline assignment: CDR1 SGHTA and CDR2 FQGNSA. V was pared by 7 bases and J by 0 bases, with 9 bases of the junction left unmatched. This CDR3 spans 16 amino acids. The chain's CDR3 is CASNRGTSGSTDTQYF. Written as DNA, the CDR3 is TGTGCCAGCAACCGGGGTACTAGCGGTAGCACAGATACGCAGTATTTT.

This chain uses TRBV23-1 with TRBJ1-5; tentatively, D is TRBD1 (5 bases). Being an ORF, TRBV23-1 has a function that is uncertain. Trimming left V 3 bases short and J 3 bases short, with 21 bases between. The CDR3 covers 18 residues. The CDR3 sequence: CASSQDGTPPGLNQPQHF. Here the CDR3 DNA reads TGCGCCAGCAGTCAGGATGGGACTCCTCCTGGGCTCAATCAGCCCCAGCATTTT.

This rearrangement joins TRBV7-9 to TRBJ2-2, with 13 bases lining up with TRBD2. V was pared by 3 bases and J by 0 bases, with 1 base of the junction left unmatched. The V gene's germline CDR1 is SEHNR and CDR2 FQNEAQ (reference sequence). This CDR3 comprises 17 residues. The CDR3 nucleotides are TGTGCCAGCAGCTTGGGACTAGCGGGGTCGAACACCGGGGAGCTGTTTTTT. Encoded protein: CASSLGLAGSNTGELFF.

The chain joins TRBV19 to TRBJ1-6, with D tentatively TRBD1 (5 bases). This CDR3 has 14 residues. Germline values: CDR1 LNHDA, CDR2 SQIVND (reference sequence). V was shortened by 6 bases and J by 3 bases, with 9 bases between the two germline ends. CDR3 DNA sequence: TGTGCCAGTAGATACGACAGCTATAATTCACCCCTCCACTTT. Protein product: CASRYDSYNSPLHF.

The chain recombines TRBV5-4 with TRBJ1-1; 7 positions match TRBD1. The CDR3 length is 13 residues. The germline V gene has CDR1 SGHNT and CDR2 YYREEE (reference sequence). The J segment lost 0 bases and the V segment lost 4 bases, leaving 0 bases of the junction unmatched. The CDR3 DNA follows: TGTGCCAGCAGCAGGGGGCTGAACACTGAAGCTTTCTTT. It codes for CASSRGLNTEAFF.

The chain couples TRBV24-1 to TRBJ1-1; TRBD1 might be the D (5 bases). Trimming stripped 3 bases from V and 7 bases from J, with 14 bases between. The germline V gene has CDR1 KGHDR and CDR2 SFDVKD. The CDR3 loop spans 14 amino acids. CDR3 sequence: CATSDRDSMGEAFF. Here the CDR3 DNA reads TGTGCCACCAGTGATAGGGACTCTATGGGTGAAGCTTTCTTT.

This chain joins TRBV27 and TRBJ2-2; 7 bases fit TRBD2. The CDR3 extends over 17 amino acids. Germline loops: CDR1 MNHEY, CDR2 SMNVEV (reference sequence). V shed 6 bases, J shed 0 bases, and the junction held 10 bases outside the gene matches. CDR3 sequence (DNA): TGTGCCAGCAGCTCATATTTAGCGGGCGCGAACACCGGGGAGCTGTTTTTT. Amino acid sequence: CASSSYLAGANTGELFF.

The CDR3 region has the DNA TGCGCCAGCAGCACGCCCACAGGGAGCTCCTACAATGAGCAGTTCTTC. Amino acid sequence: CASSTPTGSSYNEQFF. The chain recombines TRBV5-1 with TRBJ2-1; D may be TRBD1 (6 bases). Between the trimmed V and J ends, which lost 4 bases and 0 bases, there was a span of 14 bases. The CDR3 contains 16 residues. Germline values: CDR1 SGHRS, CDR2 YFSETQ.

The genes are TRBV25-1 and TRBJ1-3; D remains ambiguous. The CDR3 totals 14 residues. With 7 bases removed from V and 2 bases from J, the gap between germline ends came to 12 bases. The germline V gene has CDR1 MGHDK and CDR2 SYGVNS. The DNA for the CDR3 is TGTGCCAGCACCAGCCGCGGGGCTGGAAACACCATATATTTT. It encodes CASTSRGAGNTIYF.

The chain links TRBV18 to TRBJ1-3, with D possibly matching TRBD1 (5 bases). Deletions cut 8 bases from V and 4 bases from J, with 12 bases between. Germline V gene data show CDR1 as KGHSH and CDR2 as LQKENI. This CDR3 spans 13 amino acids. CDR3 residues: CASASGSGNTIYF. The CDR3 DNA reads TGTGCCAGCGCTTCAGGGTCCGGAAACACCATATATTTT.

This clone was seen only once. The chain links TRBV30 to TRBJ2-7, with D perhaps matching TRBD1 (5 bases). There are 16 residues in the CDR3. The germline V gene has CDR1 GTSNPN and CDR2 SVGIG (reference sequence). The V end lost 2 bases, the J end lost 4 bases, and 21 bases lay between the germline ends. This CDR3 is CAWSRVVTSGQYEQYF. The CDR3 DNA follows: TGTGCCTGGAGTCGGGTTGTGACCTCCGGACAATACGAGCAGTACTTC.

This chain joins TRBV6-1 and TRBJ2-1; 9 positions match TRBD1. The J segment lost 6 bases and the V segment lost 0 bases, leaving 6 bases of the junction unmatched. The CDR3 contains 16 residues. Germline CDR1 MNHNS, CDR2 SASEGT. CDR3 protein: CASSEAGTGIPNEQFF. DNA of the CDR3: TGTGCCAGCAGTGAAGCGGGGACAGGGATCCCCAATGAGCAGTTCTTC.

This chain joins TRBV28 and TRBJ1-2; 9 bases fit TRBD1. Germline CDR1 reads MDHEN; CDR2 reads SYDVKM. The ends lost 5 bases at V and 5 bases at J; junction bases unmatched: 15. This CDR3 region has 17 residues. The CDR3, as DNA: TGTGCCAGCAGTCCAGGAGGGACAGGGACAACCACTTATGGCTACACCTTC. It codes for CASSPGGTGTTTYGYTF.

This chain joins TRBV6-5 and TRBJ2-7; TRBD1 matches at 9 bases. V lost 6 bases to trimming and J lost 7 bases; unmatched junction nucleotides: 7. This CDR3 comprises 13 residues. CDR1 and CDR2 (germline): MNHEY, SVGAGI. For the CDR3, the DNA is TGTGCCAGCAGGCCCACAGGGGGCAGTGAGCAGTACGTC. It specifies CASRPTGGSEQYV.

The gene calls are TRBV11-3 and TRBJ2-2; TRBD1 agrees at 7 bases. This CDR3 region has 16 residues. Trimming cost V 5 bases and J 4 bases; bases outside gene matches: 10. The germline V gene has CDR1 SGHNT and CDR2 YENEEA. CDR3 region: CASSPETGVATGELFF. CDR3 DNA sequence: TGTGCCAGCAGCCCAGAAACAGGGGTTGCCACCGGGGAGCTGTTTTTT.